What follows are 18 T cell receptor beta chains derived from one specimen sequenced in a study of OX40 agonist ivuxolimab in advanced cancers. Some clones are missing from TCRdb's copy, which holds only in-frame ones; the method was immunoSEQ multiplex PCR. In the table there are about 84,000 clones, 89% of which are singletons. This specimen was CD4+ or CD8+ T cells sorted from blood, taken in a trial of the OX40 agonist ivuxolimab. The receptors were gathered from an adult with an advanced solid tumor such as melanoma, head and neck, liver or kidney cancer.

V gene TRBV28 combines with J gene TRBJ1-5; D perhaps matches TRBD1 (5 bases). From germline, CDR1 is MDHEN and CDR2 SYDVKM. V was pared by 2 bases and J by 4 bases, with 12 bases between. This CDR3 is 15 amino acids long. The CDR3 sequence is CASSLGGGGNQPQHF. The CDR3 nucleotides read TGTGCCAGCAGTTTAGGCGGGGGTGGAAATCAGCCCCAGCATTTT. Looking up the rest from reference TRBV28 and TRBJ1-5 gives the full variable domain: DVKVTQSSRYLVKRTGEKVFLECVQDMDHENMFWYRQDPGLGLRLIYFSYDVKMKEKGDIPEGYSVSREKKERFSLILESASTNQTSMYLCASSLGGGGNQPQHFGDGTRLSIL.

The genes are TRBV6-1 and TRBJ2-7, with a tentative D call TRBD1 (6 bases). The germline CDR1 and CDR2 sequences are MNHNS and SASEGT. V was trimmed by 10 bases and J by 3 bases, leaving 13 bases between them. The CDR3 totals 12 residues. The CDR3 sequence: CAMGQGHYEQYF. The DNA of the CDR3 is TGTGCCATGGGGCAGGGACACTACGAGCAGTACTTC.

The rearrangement joins TRBV28 to TRBJ2-1; no reliable D call. There are 17 residues in the CDR3. Looked up from germline, CDR1 is MDHEN and CDR2 is SYDVKM. V lost 2 bases, J lost 6 bases, and 20 bases lay in between. The CDR3 nucleotides read TGTGCCAGCAGTTTACCCTTACGCTCTTCTAGTGGCAATGAGCAGTTCTTC. Protein product: CASSLPLRSSSGNEQFF. Looking up the rest from reference TRBV28 and TRBJ2-1 gives the full variable domain: DVKVTQSSRYLVKRTGEKVFLECVQDMDHENMFWYRQDPGLGLRLIYFSYDVKMKEKGDIPEGYSVSREKKERFSLILESASTNQTSMYLCASSLPLRSSSGNEQFFGPGTRLTVL.

The chain links TRBV19 to TRBJ2-5, with 9 positions matching TRBD1. J was trimmed by 4 bases and V by 7 bases; bases with no gene match: 7. CDR3 length equals 14 residues. Germline values: CDR1 LNHDA, CDR2 SQIVND (reference sequence). DNA for the CDR3: TGTGCCAGTAACGGGGGACAGGGAAGAGAGACCCAGTACTTC. It translates to CASNGGQGRETQYF.

The chain is built from TRBV5-1 and TRBJ1-2; the D is unclear. The V end lost 4 bases, the J end lost 0 bases, and 10 bases lay between the germline ends. The CDR3 is 14 residues long. In germline, CDR1 is SGHRS, CDR2 YFSETQ. In DNA, the CDR3 is TGCGCCAGCAGCACAAGGACTGCTAACTATGGCTACACCTTC. Its translation is CASSTRTANYGYTF.

The chain carries TRBV18 and TRBJ2-6, with D unresolved. Trimming took 5 bases from V and 2 from J, leaving 4 bases between them. The CDR3 has 13 amino acids. CDR1 is KGHSH, CDR2 LQKENI, per germline. The CDR3 spells CASSGAGANVLTF. As DNA, the CDR3 is TGTGCCAGCTCAGGCGCTGGGGCCAACGTCCTGACTTTC.

This clone appeared a single time. This rearrangement joins TRBV7-8 to TRBJ2-1, with D possibly being TRBD1 or TRBD2 (5 bases each). Trimming removed 11 bases from V and 5 bases from J, with 19 bases in between. The V gene's germline CDR1 is SGHVS and CDR2 FQNEAQ. The CDR3 extends over 14 amino acids. CDR3 bases: TGTGCCGGGGCCGGGGACCGACTTAACAATGAGCAGTTCTTC. It encodes CAGAGDRLNNEQFF.

As regards this clone: One end of the junction does not line up with germline, which may come from a read error. The chain couples TRBV18 to TRBJ2-1; maybe TRBD2 (6 bases). The germline CDR1 and CDR2 sequences are KGHSH and LQKENI. The CDR3 sequence is 14 residues long. As DNA, the CDR3 is TGTGCCAGCTCCCCACCGGGACTTTTAGATGAGCAGTTCTTC. This gives the protein CASSPPGLLDEQFF.

This sequence joins TRBV7-2 and TRBJ2-7, with D possibly matching TRBD1 (6 bases). Germline CDR1 is SGHTA and CDR2 is FQGNSA. The CDR3 is made up of 15 amino acids. V shed 5 bases and J shed 0 bases, with 14 bases lying between them. The CDR3 protein is CASSTWTVPSYEQYF. CDR3 DNA: TGTGCCAGCAGCACATGGACAGTCCCCTCCTACGAGCAGTACTTC.

The chain combines TRBV29-1 with TRBJ2-1; D remains ambiguous. Germline V gene data show CDR1 as SQVTM and CDR2 as ANQGSEA. V lost 4 bases and J 0 bases, leaving 7 bases between the germline ends. The CDR3 runs to 13 residues. The CDR3 loop is CSVVQNSYNEQFF. DNA for the CDR3: TGCAGCGTTGTCCAGAACTCCTACAATGAGCAGTTCTTC.

The chain uses TRBV10-3 and TRBJ2-1; weak D call: TRBD1 (5 bases). The CDR3 contains 13 residues. From germline, CDR1 is ENHRY and CDR2 SYGVKD. Trimming removed 6 bases at V and 8 bases at J, with 14 bases between. CDR3 protein: CAISDRQVDEQFF. The CDR3 DNA follows: TGTGCCATCAGCGACAGACAAGTGGATGAGCAGTTCTTC.

The rearrangement joins TRBV27 to TRBJ1-1, with D unresolved. V was trimmed by 0 bases and J by 5 bases, leaving 7 bases between them. The CDR3 covers 13 residues. The germline CDR1 and CDR2 sequences are MNHEY and SMNVEV (reference sequence). The chain's CDR3 is CASSLSRITEAFF. CDR3 nucleotide sequence: TGTGCCAGCAGTTTATCGAGGATAACTGAAGCTTTCTTT.

V is TRBV28 and J is TRBJ2-5, with D tentatively TRBD2 (5 bases). Germline values: CDR1 MDHEN, CDR2 SYDVKM. This CDR3 is built from 14 residues. V was cut by 3 bases and J by 6 bases, with 14 bases left in between. The chain's CDR3 is CASSFSDRGKTQYF. The CDR3 DNA reads as TGTGCCAGCAGTTTTTCGGACCGAGGGAAGACCCAGTACTTC.

V usage is TRBV6-6 and J usage is TRBJ2-1; TRBD2 might be the D (6 bases). The CDR3 extends over 14 amino acids. Germline assignment: CDR1 MNHNY and CDR2 SVGAGI (reference sequence). V was shortened by 5 bases and J by 6 bases, with 14 bases between the two germline ends. CDR3 sequence: CASSTFGGFNEQFF. In nucleotides, the CDR3 is TGTGCCAGCAGTACCTTTGGAGGGTTCAATGAGCAGTTCTTC.

The chain links TRBV9 to TRBJ2-2; perhaps TRBD2 as D (6 bases). V was clipped by 5 bases and J by 1 base, with 18 bases between them. Germline lookup yields CDR1 SGDLS and CDR2 YYNGEE. This CDR3 has 17 residues. The CDR3 DNA follows: TGTGCCAGCAGTCACCTGGTGGGTAGCGGGAACACCGGGGAGCTGTTTTTT. It codes for CASSHLVGSGNTGELFF. Filled out from reference TRBV9 and TRBJ2-2, the complete variable domain reads DSGVTQTPKHLITATGQRVTLRCSPRSGDLSVYWYQQSLDQGLQFLIQYYNGEERAKGNILERFSAQQFPDLHSELNLSSLELGDSALYFCASSHLVGSGNTGELFFGEGSRLTVL.

The chain uses TRBV12-5 and TRBJ2-1; D uncertain. Germline CDR1 is LGHNT and CDR2 is FRNRAP. The CDR3 spans 14 residues. Trimming cost V 1 base and J 6 bases, with 10 bases left between them. In nucleotides, the CDR3 is TGTGCTAGTGGTTTGGGCCGGTGGAGCAATGAGCAGTTCTTC. Translation gives CASGLGRWSNEQFF.

V is TRBV7-9 and J is TRBJ2-3; D is unclear. The CDR3 is 16 residues long. Germline V gene sequence: CDR1 SEHNR, CDR2 FQNEAQ (reference sequence). V was trimmed by 3 bases and J by 2 bases, leaving 15 bases between them. The CDR3 bases are TGTGCCAGCAGCTTTTTGGCGGACCGAAACACAGATACGCAGTATTTT. Translating it yields CASSFLADRNTDTQYF.

The chain combines TRBV27 with TRBJ2-7, with D perhaps matching TRBD2 (6 bases). Germline lookup yields CDR1 MNHEY and CDR2 SMNVEV (reference sequence). There are 16 residues in the CDR3. V lost 5 bases and J 2 bases, leaving 19 bases between the germline ends. CDR3 in amino acids: CASSLFLGGLTYEQYF. CDR3 DNA sequence: TGTGCCAGCAGTCTATTTCTAGGAGGGCTTACCTACGAGCAGTACTTC.